This T cell receptor (beta chain) was sequenced in a study of blood T cell repertoires in COVID-19 (dated by TCRdb to 2018 to 2021). About the full investigation: Collaborator samples came from the United States, Italy and Spain and covered acute and convalescent phases of COVID-19. The material from the prospective study consisted of cDNA or gDNA derived from T cells, B-cell-depleted T cells, or PBMCs. Deeply sampled blood TCRbeta repertoires from subjects exposed to, actively infected with, or recovered from COVID-19 were included in the dataset. The repertoires were released in a freely available public database meant as a resource for research on the immune response to SARS-CoV-2. The samples were drawn from the first 160 participants of the ongoing ImmuneRACE study and from 950 to 1,500 subjects provided by 6 global collaborators. The sample metadata nearly always contained a de-identified subject ID, COVID-19 status, age in years and sex. Where available, HLA class I and class II types were obtained from metadata supplied by the sample provider rather than from assay-based typing.

Collaborating institutions collected whole blood in K2EDTA tubes following their own protocols. For TCRbeta analysis, collaborators shipped samples in one of three forms: frozen whole blood, isolated PBMCs, or DNA extracted from either of those sample types. Note on this clone: The target of this receptor is not known. No quality values exist for individual bases; no much larger clone is one base distant.

The CDR3 numbers 15 residues from cysteine through phenylalanine. Only the CDR3 part of the read is kept: 45 bases, read in frame from the first base. V lost 5 bases and J lost 7 bases, and the count of bases not matched to a germline gene is 6. The germline V gene yields MRHNA for CDR1 and SNTAGT for CDR2. Summary of the overall study and its limitations: The amount of clinical and demographic metadata varied by source and participant and was provided uncurated.

The immunoSEQ Assay, a bias-controlled multiplex PCR, was used to amplify TCRbeta CDR3 regions from genomic DNA. Under the source paper's analysis protocol: Within the assay, amplification of reference gene primers was used to estimate how many nucleated cells each sample contained. To quantify the absolute abundance of each unique TCRbeta CDR3 rearrangement, sequence reads were collapsed and filtered. Productive Simpson clonality was computed per sample as the square root of Simpson's diversity index over productive rearrangements. What TCRdb holds here is the immuneACCESS table cut down to in-frame rearrangements. Part of the clones is not present; checked against another copy, under half of the missing clones reflect an unresolved V gene, and the others are unexplained. Clone size and V and J calls were adopted from that table, with D and trimming inferred from the DNA. This sample is represented by approximately 54,000 clones; around 84% of them were singletons. The top ten clonotypes cover about 8% of the sample.

The sequence joins TRBV6-4 to TRBJ2-1, and TRBD2 aligns with 12 junction nucleotides. Sequencing was done on a sample of peripheral blood. The source is a human donor in a cohort sampled during active COVID-19. CDR3 loop: CASSLTSGSMNEQFF. The sequence in DNA is TGTGCCAGCAGTCTGACTAGCGGGAGTATGAATGAGCAGTTCTTC.